These T cell receptor beta chains were read from a single sample in a study of blood T cells in healthy people across ages. One entry per CDR3 protein, called by TCRdb with MiXCR from the 5' RACE reads. Counted here are hundreds of thousands of distinct CDR3 sequences, roughly 30% occurring once; the ten biggest clones make up roughly 14%. Sequencing used blood. Receptors originate from a woman aged 80 or over in good health. Both conserved end residues are part of each CDR3. The order of the fields is V gene, D gene, J gene, clone size, CDR3 protein, CDR3 DNA. A D gene is named only where the DNA matches it firmly. Not every row has a clone size; where given, it reads once, few, many or a size class.

>TRBV6-5|NA|TRBJ1-1|many
CASSYTVNTEAFF
TGTGCCAGCAGTTATACGGTGAACACTGAAGCTTTCTTT
>TRBV30|NA|TRBJ2-5|many
CAWSDVQETQYF
TGTGCCTGGAGTGACGTTCAAGAGACCCAGTACTTC
>TRBV7-2|NA|TRBJ2-1|once
CASSLAHGDYNEQFF
TGTGCCAGCAGCTTAGCGCATGGGGACTACAATGAGCAGTTCTTC
>TRBV30|TRBD2|TRBJ2-1|many
CAWSAPRGGTEQFF
TGTGCCTGGAGTGCCCCTCGGGGGGGTACTGAGCAGTTCTTC
>TRBV18|NA|TRBJ1-1|few
CASSLTGDPTEAFF
TGTGCCAGCTCACTTACCGGGGACCCCACTGAAGCTTTCTTT
>TRBV29-1|TRBD1|TRBJ2-1|NA
CSVSFSGGLGNNEQFF
TGCAGCGTTAGCTTCTCAGGGGGCCTGGGGAATAATGAGCAGTTCTTC
>TRBV5-5|NA|TRBJ1-5|few
CASSSGASNQPQHF
TGTGCCAGCAGTTCGGGGGCTAGCAATCAGCCCCAGCATTTT
>TRBV5-6|NA|TRBJ2-3|many
CASSLGTGTSTDTQYF
TGTGCCAGCAGTTTAGGGACTGGCACTAGCACAGATACGCAGTATTTT
>TRBV6-2/TRBV6-3|TRBD1|TRBJ1-5|many
CASSRVTGISNQPQHF
TGTGCCAGCAGCAGAGTGACAGGGATTAGCAATCAGCCCCAGCATTTT
>TRBV6-1|NA|TRBJ2-5|many
CASSATGMKTQYF
TGTGCCAGCAGTGCAACAGGGATGAAGACCCAGTACTTC
>TRBV2|NA|TRBJ2-2|NA
CASSEKNTGELFF
TGTGCCAGCAGTGAAAAGAACACCGGGGAGCTGTTTTTT
>TRBV20-1|NA|TRBJ2-2|NA
CSARSGGQVGELFF
TGCAGTGCTAGATCGGGGGGCCAAGTCGGGGAGCTGTTTTTT
>TRBV7-2|TRBD1|TRBJ2-3|few
CASSVRTGTGTDTDTQYF
TGTGCCAGCAGCGTTAGAACCGGGACAGGGACCGACACAGATACGCAGTATTTT
>TRBV2|TRBD1|TRBJ1-6|NA
CASRQRTGGRHSPLHF
TGTGCCAGCAGACAACGGACAGGGGGCAGGCATTCACCCCTCCACTTT
>TRBV5-6|NA|TRBJ2-7|many
CASSSRAYEQYF
TGTGCCAGCAGCAGCCGGGCCTACGAGCAGTACTTC
>TRBV16|NA|TRBJ2-1|few
CASSQERGNEQFF
TGTGCCAGCAGCCAAGAAAGAGGCAATGAGCAGTTCTTC
>TRBV27|NA|TRBJ1-1|NA
CASSLSNAEAFF
TGTGCCAGCAGTTTATCTAACGCTGAAGCTTTCTTT
>TRBV28|TRBD2|TRBJ2-3|NA
CASRKAGASTDTQYF
TGTGCCAGCAGGAAAGCGGGGGCTAGCACAGATACGCAGTATTTT
>TRBV7-9|NA|TRBJ2-7|NA
CASSSGKSSYEQYF
TGTGCCAGCAGCTCGGGAAAGAGCTCCTACGAGCAGTACTTC
>TRBV4-1|NA|TRBJ2-1|few
CASSVYLGLNEQFF
TGCGCCAGCAGCGTCTATCTTGGTTTAAATGAGCAGTTCTTC
>TRBV30|TRBD1|TRBJ1-5|NA
CARSVDGTGGNQPQHF
TGTGCCCGGAGTGTAGACGGGACAGGGGGCAATCAGCCCCAGCATTTT
>TRBV4-3|TRBD1|TRBJ1-5|NA
CASSQETGVQPQHF
TGCGCCAGCAGCCAAGAAACAGGGGTTCAGCCCCAGCATTTT
>TRBV14|NA|TRBJ1-1|many
CASSQGTGRWTEAFF
TGTGCCAGCAGCCAAGGAACAGGGCGGTGGACTGAAGCTTTCTTT
>TRBV13|TRBD1|TRBJ1-2|few
CASSSGTGGVGYGYTF
TGTGCCAGCAGCTCCGGGACAGGGGGCGTAGGCTATGGCTACACCTTC
>TRBV7-9|NA|TRBJ1-6|many
CASSLYRGYNSPLHF
TGTGCCAGCAGCCTCTACAGAGGCTATAATTCACCCCTCCACTTT
>TRBV2|NA|TRBJ2-3|many
CASSGAQGGRTDTQYF
TGTGCCAGCAGCGGGGCCCAGGGGGGGCGCACAGATACGCAGTATTTT
>TRBV28|NA|TRBJ1-1|NA
CASRAAAYEAFF
TGTGCCAGCAGAGCGGCCGCGTATGAAGCTTTCTTT
>TRBV20-1|TRBD2|TRBJ2-1|NA
CSELGTSDDEQFF
TGCAGTGAACTCGGGACTAGCGATGATGAGCAGTTCTTC
>TRBV5-5|NA|TRBJ1-2|many
CASSLDDGYTF
TGTGCCAGCAGCTTGGACGATGGCTACACCTTC
>TRBV12-3/TRBV12-4|NA|TRBJ1-1|many
CASSLTGFNTEAFF
TGTGCCAGCAGCCTGACAGGTTTCAACACTGAAGCTTTCTTT
>TRBV10-3|TRBD2|TRBJ2-5|NA
CAIRGLAGGSGNEQYF
TGTGCCATCAGAGGACTAGCGGGAGGGTCAGGGAATGAGCAGTACTTC
>TRBV28|TRBD1|TRBJ2-7|NA
CASSLTGGDSYEQYF
TGTGCCAGCAGTTTGACAGGGGGAGATTCCTACGAGCAGTACTTC
>TRBV7-2|NA|TRBJ1-5|NA
CASSLRDPGNQPQHF
TGTGCCAGCAGCCTCCGGGACCCGGGCAATCAGCCCCAGCATTTT